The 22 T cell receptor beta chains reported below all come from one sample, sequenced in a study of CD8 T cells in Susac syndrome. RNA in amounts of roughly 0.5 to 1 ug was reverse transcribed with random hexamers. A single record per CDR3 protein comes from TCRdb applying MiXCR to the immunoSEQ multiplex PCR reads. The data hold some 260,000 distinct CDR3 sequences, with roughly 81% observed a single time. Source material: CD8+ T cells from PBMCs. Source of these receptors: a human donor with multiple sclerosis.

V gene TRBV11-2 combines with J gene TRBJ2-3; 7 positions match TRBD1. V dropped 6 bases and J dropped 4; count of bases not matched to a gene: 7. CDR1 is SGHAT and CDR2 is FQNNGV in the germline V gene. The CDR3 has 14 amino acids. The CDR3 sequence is CASSAQGLADTQYF. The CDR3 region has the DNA TGTGCCAGCAGTGCACAGGGGTTAGCAGATACGCAGTATTTT.

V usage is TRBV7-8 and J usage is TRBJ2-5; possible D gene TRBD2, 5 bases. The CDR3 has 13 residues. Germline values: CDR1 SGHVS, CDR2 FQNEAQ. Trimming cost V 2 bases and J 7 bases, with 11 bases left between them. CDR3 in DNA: TGTGCCAGCAGCTTATCGAGGGTGGGGACCCAGTACTTC. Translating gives CASSLSRVGTQYF.

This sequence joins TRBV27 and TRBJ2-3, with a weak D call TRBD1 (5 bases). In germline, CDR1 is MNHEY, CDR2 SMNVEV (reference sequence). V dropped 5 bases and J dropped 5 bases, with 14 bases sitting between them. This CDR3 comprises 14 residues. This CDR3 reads CASSGHFEGDTQYF. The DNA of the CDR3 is TGTGCCAGCAGTGGACACTTCGAAGGAGATACGCAGTATTTT.

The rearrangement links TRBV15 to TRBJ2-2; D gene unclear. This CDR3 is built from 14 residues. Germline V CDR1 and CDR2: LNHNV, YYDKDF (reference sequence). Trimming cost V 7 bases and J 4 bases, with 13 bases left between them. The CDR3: CATTIQGSTGELFF. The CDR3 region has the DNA TGTGCCACCACCATCCAAGGGTCCACCGGGGAGCTGTTTTTT.

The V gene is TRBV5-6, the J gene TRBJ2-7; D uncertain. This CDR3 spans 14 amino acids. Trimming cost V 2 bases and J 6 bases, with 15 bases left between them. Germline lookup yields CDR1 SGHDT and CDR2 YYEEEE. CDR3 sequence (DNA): TGTGCCAGCAGCTTCTCCTCGGTCCGTGGCGAGCAGTACTTC. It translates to CASSFSSVRGEQYF.

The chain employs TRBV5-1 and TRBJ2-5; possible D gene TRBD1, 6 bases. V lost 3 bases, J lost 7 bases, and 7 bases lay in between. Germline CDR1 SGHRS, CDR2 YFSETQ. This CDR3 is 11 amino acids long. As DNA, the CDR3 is TGCGCCAGCAGCTCACAGGGGACCCAGTACTTC. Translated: CASSSQGTQYF.

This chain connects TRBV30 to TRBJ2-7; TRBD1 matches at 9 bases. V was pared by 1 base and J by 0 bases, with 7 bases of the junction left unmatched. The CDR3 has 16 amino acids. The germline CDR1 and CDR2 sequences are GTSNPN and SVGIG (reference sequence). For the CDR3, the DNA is TGTGCCTGGAGTGATACAGGGGGCAAGGGCTCCTACGAGCAGTACTTC. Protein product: CAWSDTGGKGSYEQYF.

DNA of the CDR3: TGTGCCACCAGTGATAAGGGGCCGAAAACGCTGATTCAAGAGACCCAGTACTTC. Translated: CATSDKGPKTLIQETQYF. The chain recombines TRBV24-1 with TRBJ2-5, with D perhaps TRBD1 (5 bases). V lost 3 bases to trimming and J lost 2 bases, with 21 bases between them. This CDR3 contains 18 residues. Per the germline V gene, CDR1 is KGHDR and CDR2 is SFDVKD.

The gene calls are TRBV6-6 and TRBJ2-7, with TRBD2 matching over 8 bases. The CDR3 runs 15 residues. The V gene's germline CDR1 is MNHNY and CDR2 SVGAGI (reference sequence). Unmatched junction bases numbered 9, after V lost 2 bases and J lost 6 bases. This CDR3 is CASSYMPGLVSEQYF. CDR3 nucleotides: TGTGCCAGCAGTTACATGCCGGGACTAGTAAGCGAGCAGTACTTC.

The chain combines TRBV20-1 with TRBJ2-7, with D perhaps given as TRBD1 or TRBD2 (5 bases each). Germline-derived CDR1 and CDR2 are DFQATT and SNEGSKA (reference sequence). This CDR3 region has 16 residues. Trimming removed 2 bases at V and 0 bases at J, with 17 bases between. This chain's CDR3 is CSARHPGRMHSYEQYF. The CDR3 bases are TGCAGTGCTAGACACCCGGGACGGATGCACTCCTACGAGCAGTACTTC.

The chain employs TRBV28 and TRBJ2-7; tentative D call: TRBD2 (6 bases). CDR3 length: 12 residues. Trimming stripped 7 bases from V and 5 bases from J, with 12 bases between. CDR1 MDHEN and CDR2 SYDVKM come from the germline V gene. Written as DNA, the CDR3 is TGTGCCAGCACGTCGGGGGAGGACGAGCAGTACTTC. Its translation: CASTSGEDEQYF.

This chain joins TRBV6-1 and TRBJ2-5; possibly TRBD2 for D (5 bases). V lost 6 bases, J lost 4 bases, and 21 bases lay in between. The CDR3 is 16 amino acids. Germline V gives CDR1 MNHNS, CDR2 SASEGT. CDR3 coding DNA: TGTGCCAGCAGAAATAGCTGGACCCCAGGAGGAGAGACCCAGTACTTC. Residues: CASRNSWTPGGETQYF.

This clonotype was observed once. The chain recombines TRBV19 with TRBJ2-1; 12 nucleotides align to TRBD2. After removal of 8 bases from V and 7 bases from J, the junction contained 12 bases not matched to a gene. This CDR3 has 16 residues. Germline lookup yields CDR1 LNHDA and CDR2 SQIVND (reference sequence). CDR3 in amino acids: CASWGLTSGSSNEQFF. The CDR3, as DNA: TGTGCCAGTTGGGGACTGACTAGCGGGAGCTCAAATGAGCAGTTCTTC.

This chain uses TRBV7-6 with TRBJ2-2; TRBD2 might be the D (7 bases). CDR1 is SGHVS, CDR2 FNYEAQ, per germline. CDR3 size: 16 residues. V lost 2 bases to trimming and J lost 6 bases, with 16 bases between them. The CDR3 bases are TGTGCCAGCAGCTTACGAGGACTAGGGGGAGCCGGGGAGCTGTTTTTT. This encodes CASSLRGLGGAGELFF.

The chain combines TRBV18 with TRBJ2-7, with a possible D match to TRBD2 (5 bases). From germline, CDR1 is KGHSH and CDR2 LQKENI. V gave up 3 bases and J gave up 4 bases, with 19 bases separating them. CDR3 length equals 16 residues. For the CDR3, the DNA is TGTGCCAGCTCACCTCTGAGGACTCACGGCCTTTACGAGCAGTACTTC. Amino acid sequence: CASSPLRTHGLYEQYF.

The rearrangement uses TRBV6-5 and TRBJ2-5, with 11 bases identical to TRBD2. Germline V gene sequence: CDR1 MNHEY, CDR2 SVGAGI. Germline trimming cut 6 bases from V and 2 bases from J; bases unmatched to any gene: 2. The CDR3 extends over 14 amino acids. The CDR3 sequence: CASRIAGGQETQYF. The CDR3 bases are TGTGCCAGCAGAATAGCGGGAGGGCAAGAGACCCAGTACTTC.

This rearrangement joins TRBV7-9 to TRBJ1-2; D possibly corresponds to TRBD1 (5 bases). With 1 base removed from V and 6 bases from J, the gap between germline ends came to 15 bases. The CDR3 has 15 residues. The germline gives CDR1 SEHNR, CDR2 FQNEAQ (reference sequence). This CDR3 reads CASSLVSRRADGYTF. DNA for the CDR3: TGTGCCAGCAGCTTAGTCTCACGCAGGGCAGATGGCTACACCTTC.

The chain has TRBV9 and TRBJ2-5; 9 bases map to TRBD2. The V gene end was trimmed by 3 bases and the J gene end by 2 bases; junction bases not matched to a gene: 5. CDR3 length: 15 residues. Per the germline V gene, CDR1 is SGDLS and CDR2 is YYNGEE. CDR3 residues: CASSEAGGTQETQYF. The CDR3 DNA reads TGTGCCAGCAGCGAGGCGGGAGGGACTCAAGAGACCCAGTACTTC.

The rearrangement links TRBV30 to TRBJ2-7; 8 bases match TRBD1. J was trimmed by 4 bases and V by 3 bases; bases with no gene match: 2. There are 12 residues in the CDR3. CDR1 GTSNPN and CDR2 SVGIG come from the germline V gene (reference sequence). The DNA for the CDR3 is TGTGCCTGGAGGGACAGGGTTTACGAGCAGTACTTC. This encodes CAWRDRVYEQYF. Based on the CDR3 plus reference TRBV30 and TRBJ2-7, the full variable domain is SQTIHQWPATLVQPVGSPLSLECTVEGTSNPNLYWYRQAAGRGLQLLFYSVGIGQISSEVPQNLSASRPQDRQFILSSKKLLLSDSGFYLCAWRDRVYEQYFGPGTRLTVT.

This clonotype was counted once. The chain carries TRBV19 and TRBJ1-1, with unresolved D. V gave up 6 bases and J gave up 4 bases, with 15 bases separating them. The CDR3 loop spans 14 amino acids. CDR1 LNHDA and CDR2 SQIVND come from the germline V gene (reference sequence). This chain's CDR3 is CASSSRAESTEAFF. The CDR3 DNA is TGTGCCAGTAGCTCAAGGGCTGAGAGCACTGAAGCTTTCTTT.

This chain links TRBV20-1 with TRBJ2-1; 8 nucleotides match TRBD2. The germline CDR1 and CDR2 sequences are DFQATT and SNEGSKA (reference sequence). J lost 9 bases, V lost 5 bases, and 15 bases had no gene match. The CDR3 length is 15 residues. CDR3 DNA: TGCAGTGCTCCGGACTATAGCGGGACGTTACTTGAGCAGTTCTTC. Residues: CSAPDYSGTLLEQFF.

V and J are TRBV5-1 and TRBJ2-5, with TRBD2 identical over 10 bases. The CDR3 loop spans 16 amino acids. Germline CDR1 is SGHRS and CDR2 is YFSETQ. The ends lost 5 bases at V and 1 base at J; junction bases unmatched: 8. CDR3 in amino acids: CASSLTVAGGQETQYF. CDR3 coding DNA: TGCGCCAGCAGTTTGACGGTAGCGGGAGGCCAAGAGACCCAGTACTTC.